The clone carrying this T cell receptor beta chain was observed a few times. V was trimmed by 5 bases and J by 4 bases, leaving 16 bases between them. The CDR3 length is 14 residues. Per germline, CDR1 SGHRS and CDR2 YFSETQ. The sample is drawn from a study of human T cells and chemical hapten exposure. Time point in this sample: patch test 3, about 24 weeks after DPC sensitization. As to treatment: therapeutic diphenylcyclopropenone sensitization with weekly scalp DPC. In TCRdb, the RACE reads were re-called with MiXCR into one record per CDR3 protein. The sample records tens of thousands of distinct CDR3 sequences, approximately 11% being singletons.

This material consisted of whole blood, taken in connection with sensitization to the hapten diphenylcyclopropenone (DPC). The clonotype comes from a woman in her twenties or thirties with alopecia areata. Some clones in this sample may be carry-over from other donors' samples. The chain couples TRBV5-1 to TRBJ2-7; no clear D gene. As DNA, the CDR3 is TGCGCCAGCAGAAAGAGCCAGCAGATGTACGAGCAGTACTTC. Translating gives CASRKSQQMYEQYF. The whole variable domain, remainder taken from reference TRBV5-1 and TRBJ2-7, is KAGVTQTPRYLIKTRGQQVTLSCSPISGHRSVSWYQQTPGQGLQFLFEYFSETQRNKGNFPGRFSGRQFSNSRSEMNVSTLELGDSALYLCASRKSQQMYEQYFGPGTRLTVT.